This T cell receptor beta chain was identified during a study of blood T cell repertoires in COVID-19. The authors' processing: Quantification of nucleated cells was approximated via reference gene primer amplification. Generated by immunoSEQ multiplex PCR, the TCRdb table keeps only in-frame clones and is missing some. Clone size and the V and J calls come from that table; the DNA yielded D and trimming. The table records under 130,000 clones, 87% of them present only once. Germline values: CDR1 MDHEN, CDR2 SYDVKM. The CDR3 is 16 amino acids. J lost 6 bases, V lost 5 bases, and 12 bases had no gene match.

This sequence joins TRBV28 and TRBJ1-5, with 8 bases that match TRBD1. The sequenced sample consisted of peripheral blood. The clonotype comes from a human donor in a cohort sampled during active COVID-19. DNA for the CDR3: TGTGCCAGCAGTCCCCCCGCAGGGGGCGCGGGTCAGCCCCAGCATTTT. It translates to CASSPPAGGAGQPQHF.